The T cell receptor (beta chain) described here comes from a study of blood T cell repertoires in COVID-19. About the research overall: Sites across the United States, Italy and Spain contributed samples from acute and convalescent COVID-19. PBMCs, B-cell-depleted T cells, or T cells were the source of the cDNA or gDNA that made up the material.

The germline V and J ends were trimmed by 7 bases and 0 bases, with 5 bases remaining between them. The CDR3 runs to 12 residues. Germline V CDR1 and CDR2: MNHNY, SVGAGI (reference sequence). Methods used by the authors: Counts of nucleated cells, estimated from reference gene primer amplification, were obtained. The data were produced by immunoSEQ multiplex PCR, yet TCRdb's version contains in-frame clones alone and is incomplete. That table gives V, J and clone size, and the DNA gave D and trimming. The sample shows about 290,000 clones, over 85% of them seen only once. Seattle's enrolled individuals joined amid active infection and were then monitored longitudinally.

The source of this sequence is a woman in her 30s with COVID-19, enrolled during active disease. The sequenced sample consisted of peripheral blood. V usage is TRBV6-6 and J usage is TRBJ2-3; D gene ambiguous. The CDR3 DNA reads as TGTGCCAGCATGTCAAGCACAGATACGCAGTATTTT. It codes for CASMSSTDTQYF.